The next 32 T cell receptor beta chains were all read from a single sample in a study of control samples from healthy donors and cancer patients. Repertoires were generated with immunoSEQ multiplex PCR, while TCRdb's copy carries only in-frame clones and drops some. Of 75,000 to 100,000 clones in the sample, roughly nine tenths are singletons; the top ten hold less than 7%. Sequenced sample: blood. The receptors shown here come from a man aged 50 or older in good health.

This sequence joins TRBV12-3 or TRBV12-4 and TRBJ1-1; 7 bases agree with TRBD1. This CDR3 is 13 amino acids long. With V trimmed by 5 bases and J by 2 bases, 2 bases remained unmatched. In DNA, the CDR3 is TGTGCCAGCAGTAGGGACAGCAACACTGAAGCTTTCTTT. It codes for CASSRDSNTEAFF.

The chain is built from TRBV11-2 and TRBJ2-5; 9 bases map to TRBD1. With V trimmed by 7 bases and J by 4 bases, 7 bases remained unmatched. The V gene's germline CDR1 is SGHAT and CDR2 FQNNGV. The CDR3 is made up of 14 amino acids. The CDR3 DNA follows: TGTGCCAGCACCCTGGACAGGGGAAGAGAGACCCAGTACTTC. It specifies CASTLDRGRETQYF.

This sequence joins TRBV6-2 or TRBV6-3 and TRBJ1-3, with D tentatively TRBD1 (6 bases). The V gene lost 0 bases and the J gene lost 0 bases, with 12 bases spanning the gap. The germline CDR1 and CDR2 sequences are MNHEY and SVGEGT. The length of the CDR3 is 17 residues. This CDR3 is CASSYSGGPLSGNTIYF. The CDR3 DNA sequence: TGTGCCAGCAGTTACTCGGGGGGCCCTCTCTCTGGAAACACCATATATTTT.

The chain links TRBV2 to TRBJ1-3; the D gene is possibly TRBD1 (5 bases). CDR1 is SNHLY, CDR2 FYNNEI, per germline. The CDR3 is made up of 16 amino acids. Deletions cut 5 bases from V and 3 bases from J, with 17 bases between. CDR3 residues: CASSPGPRDLGNTIYF. The CDR3 DNA reads as TGTGCCAGCAGTCCCGGGCCGCGGGACCTTGGAAACACCATATATTTT.

This clone is a singleton in its sample. The genes are TRBV27 and TRBJ2-1; D remains unclear. This CDR3 comprises 15 residues. V shed 3 bases and J shed 2 bases, with 11 bases lying between them. Germline V lookup: CDR1 MNHEY, CDR2 SMNVEV (reference sequence). The CDR3: CASSFLGSTYNEQFF. DNA for the CDR3: TGTGCCAGCAGTTTTTTGGGGTCTACCTACAATGAGCAGTTCTTC.

Here the CDR3 DNA reads TGTGCCAGCAGGGAGGTAGCGGGGGGCCTATACCCTGAGCAGTTCTTC. Amino acid sequence: CASREVAGGLYPEQFF. The chain has TRBV2 and TRBJ2-1; 10 nucleotides match TRBD2. Per germline, CDR1 SNHLY and CDR2 FYNNEI. The J segment lost 9 bases and the V segment lost 6 bases, leaving 14 bases of the junction unmatched. CDR3 length: 16 amino acids.

V is TRBV5-6 and J is TRBJ1-2; D possibly corresponds to TRBD1 (6 bases). The V and J ends lost 0 bases and 2 bases respectively, with 11 bases between them. Germline values: CDR1 SGHDT, CDR2 YYEEEE. This CDR3 is built from 15 residues. CDR3 amino acids: CASSLEQGGNYGYTF. CDR3 nucleotide sequence: TGTGCCAGCAGCTTGGAACAGGGAGGAAACTATGGCTACACCTTC.

This chain joins TRBV9 and TRBJ2-7, with TRBD2 matching over 9 bases. The germline V gene has CDR1 SGDLS and CDR2 YYNGEE. The CDR3 is made up of 15 amino acids. The V gene end was trimmed by 0 bases and the J gene end by 6 bases; junction bases not matched to a gene: 7. The CDR3 is CASSVAGGGASEQYF. In nucleotides, the CDR3 is TGTGCCAGCAGCGTAGCTGGCGGGGGGGCCAGCGAGCAGTACTTC. The full variable domain, in which reference TRBV9 and TRBJ2-7 provide the parts outside the CDR3, is DSGVTQTPKHLITATGQRVTLRCSPRSGDLSVYWYQQSLDQGLQFLIQYYNGEERAKGNILERFSAQQFPDLHSELNLSSLELGDSALYFCASSVAGGGASEQYFGPGTRLTVT.

V gene TRBV19 combines with J gene TRBJ2-2; 8 bases align to TRBD1. The CDR3 extends over 14 amino acids. CDR1 is LNHDA, CDR2 SQIVND, per germline (reference sequence). J lost 4 bases, V lost 5 bases, and 3 bases had no gene match. CDR3 nucleotides: TGTGCCAGTAGTCTCGACAGGGGCACCGGGGAGCTGTTTTTT. Its translation: CASSLDRGTGELFF.

This clone was observed once. The chain couples TRBV5-1 to TRBJ1-4; the D is unclear. Trimming cost V 1 base and J 4 bases, with 11 bases left between them. The CDR3 has 15 residues. In germline, CDR1 is SGHRS, CDR2 YFSETQ. DNA for the CDR3: TGCGCCAGCAGCTTGAGTAGGGATGGTAATGAAAAACTGTTTTTT. Amino acid sequence: CASSLSRDGNEKLFF.

The chain has TRBV2 and TRBJ1-5; 9 positions match TRBD1. Germline lookup yields CDR1 SNHLY and CDR2 FYNNEI. The junction had 9 bases not matched to a gene; V was cut back by 5 bases and J by 4 bases. This CDR3 is built from 16 residues. The CDR3 is CASSLRQGVGNQPQHF. CDR3 coding DNA: TGTGCCAGCAGTCTAAGACAGGGGGTCGGGAATCAGCCCCAGCATTTT.

The gene calls are TRBV6-6 and TRBJ1-2; maybe TRBD1 (5 bases). The CDR3 is 15 amino acids. V lost 0 bases and J 3 bases, leaving 11 bases between the germline ends. Germline loops: CDR1 MNHNY, CDR2 SVGAGI (reference sequence). CDR3 in DNA: TGTGCCAGCAGTTACTCGCGGGCCAGGGACTATGGCTACACCTTC. Translating gives CASSYSRARDYGYTF.

CDR3 loop: CASSLSRDTISYEQYF. As DNA, the CDR3 is TGTGCCAGCAGCCTATCCCGGGACACGATCTCCTACGAGCAGTACTTC. The V and J genes are TRBV7-2 and TRBJ2-7; a weak D match, TRBD1 (6 bases). This CDR3 region has 16 residues. Germline assignment: CDR1 SGHTA and CDR2 FQGNSA. Between the trimmed V and J ends, which lost 5 bases and 0 bases, there was a span of 17 bases.

The chain joins TRBV28 to TRBJ1-5; 7 bases are a match to TRBD1. The length of the CDR3 is 14 residues. V trimming: 5 bases; J trimming: 7 bases; junction bases outside the gene matches: 8. Germline V gives CDR1 MDHEN, CDR2 SYDVKM. The CDR3 bases are TGTGCCAGCAGTACGACAGGGTTAAGGCAGCCCCAGCATTTT. Amino acid sequence: CASSTTGLRQPQHF.

DNA for the CDR3: TGTGCCAGCAGTTTGGGGGGCTCTCACACCGGGGAGCTGTTTTTT. Protein product: CASSLGGSHTGELFF. The V gene is TRBV27, the J gene TRBJ2-2; D assignment may be TRBD1 or TRBD2 (6 bases each). Germline CDR1 MNHEY, CDR2 SMNVEV (reference sequence). Trimming shortened V by 3 bases and J by 3 bases, and 11 bases separated the two germline ends. CDR3 length equals 15 residues.

For the CDR3, the DNA is TGCAGCGGGGCCTCATACAATGAGCAGTTCTTC. Encoded protein: CSGASYNEQFF. The J gene is TRBJ2-1, the V gene TRBV29-1; no definite D call. The CDR3 contains 11 residues. CDR1 SQVTM and CDR2 ANQGSEA come from the germline V gene. The germline V and J ends were trimmed by 7 bases and 4 bases, with 8 bases remaining between them.

This chain links TRBV19 with TRBJ2-4; TRBD1 is a possible D gene (6 bases). This CDR3 region has 15 residues. V gave up 1 base and J gave up 3 bases, with 10 bases separating them. CDR1 and CDR2 (germline): LNHDA, SQIVND (reference sequence). The CDR3 nucleotides read TGTGCCAGTAGTATAGCACAGGGCGGCAAAAACATTCAGTACTTC. Translation: CASSIAQGGKNIQYF.

V usage is TRBV30 and J usage is TRBJ2-5; 8 bases fit TRBD2. CDR3 length: 19 residues. V lost 3 bases, J lost 2 bases, and 20 bases stayed unmatched. Germline CDR1 is GTSNPN and CDR2 is SVGIG (reference sequence). As DNA, the CDR3 is TGTGCCTGGAGACCCACTACCAGCGGGGGCCCCCTCCGACAAGAGACCCAGTACTTC. As protein: CAWRPTTSGGPLRQETQYF.

In its sample, this clone was seen once. As DNA, the CDR3 is TGTGCCAGCAGCCAAGTGCAGGGGGCAACTAATGAAAAACTGTTTTTT. Its protein is CASSQVQGATNEKLFF. The V and J genes are TRBV4-2 and TRBJ1-4; 7 bases map to TRBD1. The CDR3 has 16 amino acids. Germline values: CDR1 LGHNA, CDR2 YNFKEQ. The V gene end was trimmed by 1 base and the J gene end by 0 bases; junction bases not matched to a gene: 2.

The gene calls are TRBV6-5 and TRBJ1-1; D unresolved. The length of the CDR3 is 14 residues. Germline-derived CDR1 and CDR2 are MNHEY and SVGAGI. Trimming removed 6 bases at V and 2 bases at J, with 13 bases between. The CDR3 is CASRTTRTNTEAFF. The CDR3, as DNA: TGTGCCAGCAGGACAACAAGGACCAACACTGAAGCTTTCTTT.

This chain connects TRBV9 to TRBJ2-7, with D uncertain. V lost 4 bases and J lost 5, with 19 bases in between. Germline V gene data show CDR1 as SGDLS and CDR2 as YYNGEE. This CDR3 is built from 15 residues. The CDR3 region is CASSPTYSYLNEQYF. Written as DNA, the CDR3 is TGTGCCAGCAGCCCAACTTATAGCTACCTAAACGAGCAGTACTTC.

The chain carries TRBV11-3 and TRBJ1-2; tentative D call: TRBD1 (5 bases). V gave up 5 bases and J gave up 4 bases, with 11 bases separating them. Germline CDR1 SGHNT, CDR2 YENEEA. CDR3 size: 13 residues. The CDR3 bases are TGTGCCAGCAGCGTCACAGGAAGCTATGGCTACACCTTC. It codes for CASSVTGSYGYTF.

The chain carries TRBV18 and TRBJ2-3; D gene ambiguous. Trimming removed 2 bases from V and 0 bases from J, with 9 bases in between. Germline V CDR1 and CDR2: KGHSH, LQKENI. CDR3 length: 15 residues. The CDR3 loop is CASSPGQISTDTQYF. DNA for the CDR3: TGTGCCAGCTCACCAGGGCAGATTAGCACAGATACGCAGTATTTT.

This chain joins TRBV28 and TRBJ2-3, with 8 bases that match TRBD2. Germline CDR1 and CDR2: MDHEN and SYDVKM. This CDR3 has 16 amino acids. V was pared by 1 base and J by 3 bases, with 6 bases of the junction left unmatched. In DNA form, the CDR3 reads TGTGCCAGCAGTTTATATACGGGGGGGCTTACAGATACGCAGTATTTT. Its protein product is CASSLYTGGLTDTQYF.

V gene TRBV27 combines with J gene TRBJ1-2; tentative D call: TRBD1 (5 bases). The germline gives CDR1 MNHEY, CDR2 SMNVEV (reference sequence). V dropped 2 bases and J dropped 2 bases, with 15 bases sitting between them. This CDR3 has 16 residues. The CDR3 loop is CASSLLRGRENYGYTF. CDR3 DNA: TGTGCCAGCAGTTTACTTCGTGGCAGGGAGAACTATGGCTACACCTTC.

The chain recombines TRBV11-2 with TRBJ1-4; D gene uncertain. Germline V lookup: CDR1 SGHAT, CDR2 FQNNGV. V was cut by 0 bases and J by 0 bases, with 8 bases left in between. CDR3 length: 16 residues. CDR3 nucleotide sequence: TGTGCCAGCAGCTTAGAAGGGAGAGCAACTAATGAAAAACTGTTTTTT. It yields the protein CASSLEGRATNEKLFF.

V and J are TRBV19 and TRBJ1-6; D may be TRBD1 (6 bases). The CDR3 sequence is 13 residues long. Deletions cut 5 bases from V and 7 bases from J, with 9 bases between. CDR1 and CDR2 from the germline V gene are LNHDA and SQIVND (reference sequence). This CDR3 is CASSWTDNSPLHF. The CDR3 DNA reads TGTGCCAGTAGTTGGACAGACAATTCACCCCTCCACTTT.

The rearrangement joins TRBV7-9 to TRBJ2-7, with 7 bases that match TRBD2. Germline lookup yields CDR1 SEHNR and CDR2 FQNEAQ (reference sequence). The CDR3 runs to 13 residues. Unmatched junction bases numbered 3, after V lost 1 base and J lost 6 bases. The CDR3 here is CASSLGTRGEQYF. As DNA, the CDR3 is TGTGCCAGCAGCTTAGGGACTAGAGGCGAGCAGTACTTC.

The chain has TRBV7-8 and TRBJ2-3; 7 bases align to TRBD1. This CDR3 contains 15 residues. With 1 base clipped from V and 3 bases from J, the junction kept 4 bases outside the gene matches. Germline V gives CDR1 SGHVS, CDR2 FQNEAQ. The CDR3 is CASSLGRQGTDTQYF. CDR3 nucleotides: TGTGCCAGCAGCTTAGGAAGACAGGGAACAGATACGCAGTATTTT. The whole variable domain, filled in from reference TRBV7-8 and TRBJ2-3, reads GAGVSQSPRYKVAKRGQDVALRCDPISGHVSLFWYQQALGQGPEFLTYFQNEAQLDKSGLPSDRFFAERPEGSVSTLKIQRTQQEDSAVYLCASSLGRQGTDTQYFGPGTRLTVL.

The chain recombines TRBV18 with TRBJ1-1; D uncertain. Germline CDR1 is KGHSH and CDR2 is LQKENI. V lost 4 bases to trimming and J lost 1 base, with 4 bases between them. CDR3 length: 12 amino acids. The CDR3 here is CASSQGNTEAFF. As DNA, the CDR3 is TGTGCCAGCTCACAGGGGAACACTGAAGCTTTCTTT.

CDR3 sequence (DNA): TGTGCCAGCAGCACTAACAGGGGGCGAAATGGCTACACCTTC. It codes for CASSTNRGRNGYTF. The genes are TRBV9 and TRBJ1-2, with 9 bases fitting TRBD1. Looked up from germline, CDR1 is SGDLS and CDR2 is YYNGEE. Unmatched junction bases numbered 7, after V lost 4 bases and J lost 6 bases. The CDR3 consists of 14 residues. The complete variable domain, with remaining parts taken from reference TRBV9 and TRBJ1-2, reads DSGVTQTPKHLITATGQRVTLRCSPRSGDLSVYWYQQSLDQGLQFLIQYYNGEERAKGNILERFSAQQFPDLHSELNLSSLELGDSALYFCASSTNRGRNGYTFGSGTRLTVV.

The genes are TRBV30 and TRBJ1-2; 9 bases fit TRBD1. V lost 2 bases, J lost 2 bases, and 3 bases stayed unmatched. There are 14 residues in the CDR3. Germline V gene sequence: CDR1 GTSNPN, CDR2 SVGIG (reference sequence). CDR3: CAWSKGQGNYGYTF. DNA of the CDR3: TGTGCCTGGAGTAAGGGACAGGGAAACTATGGCTACACCTTC.